This section outlines one TCR beta chain sequence together with its context. Its antigen is not known. This specimen comes from a study of OX40 agonist ivuxolimab in advanced cancers. Data came from immunoSEQ multiplex PCR; TCRdb stores just in-frame clones and leaves some out. Among 120,000 or so clones, 80% to 95% were seen once, and the ten largest hold 0.15% to 0.17%. Study outcomes and limitations: Expanded clones were, on average, more numerous among CD8+ T cells than CD4+.

The source is an adult with an advanced solid tumor such as melanoma, head and neck, liver or kidney cancer. The sequenced sample was CD4+ or CD8+ T cells sorted from blood, obtained in a trial of the OX40 agonist ivuxolimab.

The CDR3 bases are TGTGCCAGCAGCTTAAATGTCGAGAACACTGAAGCTTTCTTT. It codes for CASSLNVENTEAFF. The genes are TRBV7-2 and TRBJ1-1; no clear D gene. The length of the CDR3 is 14 residues. Germline CDR1 SGHTA, CDR2 FQGNSA. Trimming took 2 bases from V and 1 from J, leaving 8 bases between them.